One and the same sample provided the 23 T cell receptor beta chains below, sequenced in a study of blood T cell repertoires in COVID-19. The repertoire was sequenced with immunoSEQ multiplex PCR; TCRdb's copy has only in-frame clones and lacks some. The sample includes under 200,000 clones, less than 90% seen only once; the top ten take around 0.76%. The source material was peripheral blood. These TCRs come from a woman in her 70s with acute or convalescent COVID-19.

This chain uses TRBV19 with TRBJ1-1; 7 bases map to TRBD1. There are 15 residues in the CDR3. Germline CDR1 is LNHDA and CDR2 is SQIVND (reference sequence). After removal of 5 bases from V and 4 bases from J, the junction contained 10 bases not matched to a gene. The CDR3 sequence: CASSVDRARTTEAFF. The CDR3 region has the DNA TGTGCCAGTAGTGTCGACAGGGCGCGGACCACTGAAGCTTTCTTT.

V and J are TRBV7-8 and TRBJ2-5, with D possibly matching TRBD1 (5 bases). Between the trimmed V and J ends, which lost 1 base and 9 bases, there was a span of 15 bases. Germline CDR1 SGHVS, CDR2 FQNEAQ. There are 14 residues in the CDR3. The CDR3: CASSLVAGQAAQYF. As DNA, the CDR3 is TGTGCCAGCAGCTTAGTAGCAGGGCAGGCGGCCCAGTACTTC.

CDR3 bases: TGCGCCAGCAGTGACACTATAGCGGGGGGCTACGAGCAGTACTTC. Amino acids: CASSDTIAGGYEQYF. The chain employs TRBV10-2 and TRBJ2-7, with 10 bases lining up with TRBD2. Per the germline V gene, CDR1 is WSHSY and CDR2 is SAAADI. The CDR3 has 15 amino acids. The junction had 5 bases not matched to a gene; V was cut back by 3 bases and J by 3 bases.

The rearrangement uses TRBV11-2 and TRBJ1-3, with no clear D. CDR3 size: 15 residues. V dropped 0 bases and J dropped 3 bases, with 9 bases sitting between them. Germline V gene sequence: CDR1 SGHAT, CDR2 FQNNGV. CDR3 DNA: TGTGCCAGCAGCTTAGATTCCCTATTTGGAAACACCATATATTTT. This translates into CASSLDSLFGNTIYF.

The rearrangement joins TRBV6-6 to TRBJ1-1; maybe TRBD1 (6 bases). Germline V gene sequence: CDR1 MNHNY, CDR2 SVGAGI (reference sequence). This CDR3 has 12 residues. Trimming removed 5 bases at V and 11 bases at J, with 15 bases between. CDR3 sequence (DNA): TGTGCCAGCAGTATCCCACAGGGATGGGCTTTCTTT. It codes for CASSIPQGWAFF.

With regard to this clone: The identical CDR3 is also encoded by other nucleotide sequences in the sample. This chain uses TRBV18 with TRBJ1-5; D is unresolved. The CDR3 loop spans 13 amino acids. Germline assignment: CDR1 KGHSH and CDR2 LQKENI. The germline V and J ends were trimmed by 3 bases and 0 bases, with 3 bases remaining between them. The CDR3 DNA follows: TGTGCCAGCTCACCGTATAGCAATCAGCCCCAGCATTTT. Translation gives CASSPYSNQPQHF.

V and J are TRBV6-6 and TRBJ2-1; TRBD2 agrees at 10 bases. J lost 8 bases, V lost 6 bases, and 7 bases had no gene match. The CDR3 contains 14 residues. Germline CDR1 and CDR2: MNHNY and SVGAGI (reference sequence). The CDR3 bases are TGTGCCAGCAGCCCGGAAGCGGGGGGGCATGAGCAGTTCTTC. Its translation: CASSPEAGGHEQFF.

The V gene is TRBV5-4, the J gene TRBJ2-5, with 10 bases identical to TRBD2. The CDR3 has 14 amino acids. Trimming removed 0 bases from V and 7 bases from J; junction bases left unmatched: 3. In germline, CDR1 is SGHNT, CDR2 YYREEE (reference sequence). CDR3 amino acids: CASSLERGGRTQYF. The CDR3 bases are TGTGCCAGCAGCTTGGAGCGGGGGGGCCGGACCCAGTACTTC.

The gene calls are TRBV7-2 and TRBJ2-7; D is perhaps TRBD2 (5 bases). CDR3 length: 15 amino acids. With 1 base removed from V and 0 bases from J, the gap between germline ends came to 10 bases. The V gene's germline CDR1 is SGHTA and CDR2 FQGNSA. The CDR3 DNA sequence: TGTGCCAGCAGCTTAGACGGGATGAGCTCCTACGAGCAGTACTTC. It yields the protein CASSLDGMSSYEQYF.

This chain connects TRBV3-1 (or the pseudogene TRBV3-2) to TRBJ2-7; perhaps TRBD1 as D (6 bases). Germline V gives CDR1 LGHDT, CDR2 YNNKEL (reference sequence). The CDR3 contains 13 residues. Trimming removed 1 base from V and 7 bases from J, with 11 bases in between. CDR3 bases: TGTGCCAGCAGCCAAGTACAGGGAACAGAGCAGTACTTC. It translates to CASSQVQGTEQYF.

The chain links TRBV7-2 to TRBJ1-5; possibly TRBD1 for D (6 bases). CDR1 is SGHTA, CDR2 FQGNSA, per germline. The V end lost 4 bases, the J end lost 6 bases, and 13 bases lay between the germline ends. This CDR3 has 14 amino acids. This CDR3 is CASSYAGVGQPQHF. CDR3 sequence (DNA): TGTGCCAGCAGCTATGCAGGGGTTGGTCAGCCCCAGCATTTT.

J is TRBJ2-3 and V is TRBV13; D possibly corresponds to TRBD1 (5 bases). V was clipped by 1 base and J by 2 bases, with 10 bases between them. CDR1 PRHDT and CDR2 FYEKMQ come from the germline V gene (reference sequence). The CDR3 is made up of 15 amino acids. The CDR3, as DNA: TGTGCCAGCAGCTTAGCAGGGTCTGTCACAGATACGCAGTATTTT. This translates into CASSLAGSVTDTQYF.

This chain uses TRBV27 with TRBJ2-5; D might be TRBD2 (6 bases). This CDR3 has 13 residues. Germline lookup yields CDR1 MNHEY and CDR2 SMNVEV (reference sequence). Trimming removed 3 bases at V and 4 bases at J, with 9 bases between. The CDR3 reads CASSFQGGETQYF. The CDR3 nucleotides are TGTGCCAGCAGTTTCCAGGGAGGAGAGACCCAGTACTTC.

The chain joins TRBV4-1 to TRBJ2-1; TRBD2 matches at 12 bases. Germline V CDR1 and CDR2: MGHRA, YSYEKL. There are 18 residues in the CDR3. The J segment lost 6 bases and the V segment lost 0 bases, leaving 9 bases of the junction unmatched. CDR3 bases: TGCGCCAGCAGCCAAGATCGGCCGACTAGCGGGAGAATCAATGAGCAGTTCTTC. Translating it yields CASSQDRPTSGRINEQFF.

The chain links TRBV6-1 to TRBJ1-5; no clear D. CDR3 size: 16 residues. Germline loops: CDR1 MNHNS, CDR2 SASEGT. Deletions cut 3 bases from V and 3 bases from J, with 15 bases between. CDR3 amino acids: CASSDQFGRPNQPQHF. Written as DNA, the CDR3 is TGTGCCAGCAGTGACCAATTCGGGAGGCCCAATCAGCCCCAGCATTTT.

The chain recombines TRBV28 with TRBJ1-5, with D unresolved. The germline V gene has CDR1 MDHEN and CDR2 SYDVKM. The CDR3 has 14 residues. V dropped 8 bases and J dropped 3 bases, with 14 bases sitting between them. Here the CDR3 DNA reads TGTGCCAGCTCGAGCGGACGGCACAATCAGCCCCAGCATTTT. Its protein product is CASSSGRHNQPQHF. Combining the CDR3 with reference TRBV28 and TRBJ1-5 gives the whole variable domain DVKVTQSSRYLVKRTGEKVFLECVQDMDHENMFWYRQDPGLGLRLIYFSYDVKMKEKGDIPEGYSVSREKKERFSLILESASTNQTSMYLCASSSGRHNQPQHFGDGTRLSIL.

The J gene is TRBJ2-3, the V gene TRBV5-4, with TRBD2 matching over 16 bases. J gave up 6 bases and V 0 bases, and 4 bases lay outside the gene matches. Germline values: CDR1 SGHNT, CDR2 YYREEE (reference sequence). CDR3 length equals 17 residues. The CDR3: CASSLAGTSGGADTQYF. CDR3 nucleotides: TGTGCCAGCAGCTTGGCCGGGACTAGCGGGGGGGCTGATACGCAGTATTTT.

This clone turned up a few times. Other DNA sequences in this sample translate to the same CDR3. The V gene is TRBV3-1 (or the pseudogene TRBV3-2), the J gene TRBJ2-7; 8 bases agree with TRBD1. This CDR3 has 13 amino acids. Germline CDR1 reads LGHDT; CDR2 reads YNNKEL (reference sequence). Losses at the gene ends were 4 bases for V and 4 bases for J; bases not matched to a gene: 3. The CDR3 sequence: CASSLGQGYEQYF. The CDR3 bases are TGTGCCAGCAGCCTCGGACAGGGTTACGAGCAGTACTTC.

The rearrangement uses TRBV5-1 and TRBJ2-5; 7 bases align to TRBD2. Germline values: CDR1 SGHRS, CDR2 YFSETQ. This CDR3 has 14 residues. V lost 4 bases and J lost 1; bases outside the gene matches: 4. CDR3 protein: CASSPTSAQETQYF. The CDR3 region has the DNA TGCGCCAGCAGCCCAACTAGCGCCCAAGAGACCCAGTACTTC.

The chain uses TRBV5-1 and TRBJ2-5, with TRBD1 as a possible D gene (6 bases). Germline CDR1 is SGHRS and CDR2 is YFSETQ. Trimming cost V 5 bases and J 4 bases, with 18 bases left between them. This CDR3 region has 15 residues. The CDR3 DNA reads TGCGCCAGCAGTTTAGAGGGGGTACGGCGAGAGACCCAGTACTTC. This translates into CASSLEGVRRETQYF.

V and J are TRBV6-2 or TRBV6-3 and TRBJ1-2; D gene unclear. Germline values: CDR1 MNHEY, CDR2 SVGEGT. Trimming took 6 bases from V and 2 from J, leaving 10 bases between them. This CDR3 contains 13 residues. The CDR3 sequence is CASSPDKNYGYTF. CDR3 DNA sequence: TGTGCCAGCAGCCCCGACAAGAACTATGGCTACACCTTC.

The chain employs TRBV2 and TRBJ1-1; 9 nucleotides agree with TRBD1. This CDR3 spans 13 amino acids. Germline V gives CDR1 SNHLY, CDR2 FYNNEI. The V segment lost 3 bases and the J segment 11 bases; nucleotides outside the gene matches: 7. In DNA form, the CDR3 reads TGTGCCAGCAGTGACCCTGGACAGGGGTATGCTTTCTTT. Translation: CASSDPGQGYAFF.

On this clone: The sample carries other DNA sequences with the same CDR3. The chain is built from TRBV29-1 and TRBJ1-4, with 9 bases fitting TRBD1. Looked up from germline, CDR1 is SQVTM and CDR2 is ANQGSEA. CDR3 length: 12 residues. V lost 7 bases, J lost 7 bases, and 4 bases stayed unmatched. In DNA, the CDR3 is TGCAGCGCGGGACAGGGCAGTGAAAAACTGTTTTTT. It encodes CSAGQGSEKLFF.